This TCR beta chain was sequenced for a study of T-cell memory formation after mild COVID-19. TCRdb used MiXCR to reprocess the 5' RACE reads, holding one entry per CDR3 protein. The profile shows roughly 320,000 distinct CDR3 sequences, around 28% of them singletons. Looked up from germline, CDR1 is DFQATT and CDR2 is SNEGSKA (reference sequence). Unmatched junction bases numbered 6, after V lost 7 bases and J lost 2 bases. CDR3 length: 13 amino acids. This TCR came from an adult woman who had mild COVID-19 (a few samples of this study predate the infection). Cell type and time point are not known. The material sequenced was PBMCs or a T cell subset sorted from them (not recorded which). The rearrangement uses TRBV20-1 and TRBJ2-7, with 9 bases lining up with TRBD1. Here the CDR3 reads CSVPGQGPYEQYF. In DNA form, the CDR3 reads TGCAGTGTTCCGGGACAGGGCCCCTACGAGCAGTACTTC.